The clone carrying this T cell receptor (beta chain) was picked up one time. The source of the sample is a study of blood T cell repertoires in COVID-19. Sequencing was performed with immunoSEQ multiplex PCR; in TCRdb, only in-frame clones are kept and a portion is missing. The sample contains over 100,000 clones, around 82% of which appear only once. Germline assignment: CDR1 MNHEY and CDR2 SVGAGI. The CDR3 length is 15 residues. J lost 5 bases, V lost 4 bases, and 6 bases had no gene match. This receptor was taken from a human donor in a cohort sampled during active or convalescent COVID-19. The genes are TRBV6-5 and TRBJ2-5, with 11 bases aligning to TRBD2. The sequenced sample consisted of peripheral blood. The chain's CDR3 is CASSLLAGVRETQYF. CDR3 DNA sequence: TGTGCCAGCAGTTTACTAGCGGGGGTCCGGGAGACCCAGTACTTC.